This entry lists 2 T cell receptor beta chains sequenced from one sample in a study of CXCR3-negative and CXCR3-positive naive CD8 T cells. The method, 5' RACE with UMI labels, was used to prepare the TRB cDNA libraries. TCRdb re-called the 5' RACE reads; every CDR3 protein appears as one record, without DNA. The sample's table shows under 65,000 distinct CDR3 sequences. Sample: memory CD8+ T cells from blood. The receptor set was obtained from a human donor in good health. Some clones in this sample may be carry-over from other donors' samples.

CDR3 in amino acids: CASSFLALAGGKVDTQYF. The chain combines TRBV7-2 with TRBJ2-3; without DNA, the TCRdb call of TRBD2 cannot be checked. Per germline, CDR1 SGHTA and CDR2 FQGNSA. The CDR3 spans 18 residues.

The CDR3 spells CSATGTSENIQYF. The rearrangement uses TRBV20-1 and TRBJ2-4; the D call of TRBD1 rests on TCRdb alone, since no DNA is present to check it. The CDR3 has 13 residues. Per germline, CDR1 DFQATT and CDR2 SNEGSKA (reference sequence).